This T cell receptor (beta chain) came from a study of cytotoxic CD8 clonotypes in ibrutinib-treated CLL. Study-wide background: The subjects consisted of roughly twelve relapsed/refractory and roughly 15 treatment-naive individuals, with around 17 IGHV unmutated. Among responders, 24 were partial and 2 complete; after median roughly 70 months, roughly 14 stayed remitted and roughly twelve progressed. Response samples were drawn at a median of approximately 11 months of treatment, range 6 to 36.

The CDR3 sequence is 14 residues long. V shed 7 bases and J shed 8 bases, with 20 bases lying between them. From germline, CDR1 is SNHLY and CDR2 FYNNEI. This clone was recorded a few times. Its target is unknown. Measured with immunoSEQ multiplex PCR; TCRdb has only the in-frame clones, and not every one. The sample includes over 150,000 clones, around 72% of them seen just once. Study observations and caveats: Clonality, elevated at ibrutinib response, dropped back toward baseline at progression.

The TCR sequence derives from a human donor with chronic lymphocytic leukemia. This specimen was PBMCs, taken after 24 months of ibrutinib treatment. The chain recombines TRBV2 with TRBJ1-2; D may be TRBD1 (6 bases). The CDR3 reads CASISDMGAWGYTF. The CDR3 coding sequence is TGTGCCAGCATTAGCGACATGGGGGCGTGGGGCTACACCTTC.